The T cell receptor beta chain under discussion was sequenced for a study of monozygotic twins with inflammatory bowel disease (dated by TCRdb to 2018 to 2020). At the level of the whole study: In total, 28 monozygotic twin pairs made up the full study: 19 Danish pairs, all IBD-discordant, plus nine German pairs, of which four were IBD-concordant and five were IBD-discordant. Each individual had, on average, about 151 000 unique TCRalpha sequences and 181 000 unique TCRbeta sequences available for analysis. Disease-associated traits were sought mainly through comparisons between IBD patients and their genetically identical healthy co-twins within discordant pairs. Study-wide findings and limitations: Different T cell subtypes could not be distinguished in the analysis. Fewer clonotypes were shared with other individuals by IBD patients than by healthy twins, most markedly in patients showing signs of disease activity. No difference in repertoire similarity was observed between concordant and discordant twins, possibly owing to limited statistical power. TCRbeta repertoire diversity, by inverse Simpson index, was decreased in IBD patients compared with their healthy co-twins. The results gave no support for a single strong signal or clonotype linked to IBD. Because patients received different immunosuppressive treatments, the repertoires may have picked up extra background noise and variability between individuals.

Comment on this clonotype: It has no known antigen specificity.

From each donor, a roughly 2.5 ml peripheral blood sample was collected into PAXgene tubes and stored at -80 degrees C. Without T cell sorting, total RNA was isolated from whole blood using the PAXgene blood miRNA kit on an automated QIAcube. Peripheral blood from monozygotic twin pairs concordant or discordant for inflammatory bowel disease was subjected to deep TCRalpha and TCRbeta repertoire profiling with unique molecular barcoding. Smoking habits were recorded for all twin pairs, and individuals were classified as current, former or never smokers. The library was generated by 5' RACE. The input for every TCR library was approximately 3,500 ng of total RNA. For each sample, cDNA synthesis was carried out in eight separate reactions using SMARTScribe reverse transcriptase. During cDNA synthesis, template switching was used to introduce unique molecular identifiers that contained a 6-nucleotide sample barcode. TCRalpha and TCRbeta cDNA was amplified in two nested PCRs of approximately 16 and 10 cycles, and bead purification was carried out after each PCR. Before amplification, the cDNA was both treated with uracil DNA-glycosylase and purified with the QIAquick PCR purification kit. The second PCR added Illumina TruSeq-compatible adapters along with sample-specific barcodes. Library quality and concentration were assessed using TapeStation and Qubit, and about 5 ng of each library was pooled. Sequencing of the pooled libraries was done on an Illumina HiSeq2500 single-index Rapid Run using custom sequencing primers and 2 x 100 bp reads. The paper's data handling went like this. PCR and sequencing errors were corrected by UMI-based consensus assembly using MiGEC version 1.2.6. V(D)J alignment, clonotype assembly and CDR3 extraction were performed with MiXCR version 2.1.1. To normalise gene usage, clonotype sharing and MAIT/NKT TCR abundance, the analysis used the top 1000, 10 000 and 20 000 clonotypes per sample. Diversity was computed as the inverse Simpson index with the vegan R package after downsampling to 27 000 UMIs. Statistical testing used paired Mann-Whitney U tests on the discordant twin pairs and applied Benjamini-Hochberg correction for multiple testing. After TCRdb reprocessed the reads, each CDR3 protein sequence was kept as one row, without DNA. TCRdb, rather than the study authors, made the V and J calls. The record for this sample contains over 120,000 distinct CDR3 sequences. The top ten constitute approximately 1.2% of the sample.

Sequencing was performed on blood. This sequence was found in a human donor with ulcerative colitis or Crohn's disease, or a healthy co-twin of an affected twin (not recorded which).

The CDR3 amino acid sequence is: CASSLKGNNGELFF. The chain is assembled from TRBV12-3 or TRBV12-4 and TRBJ2-2. Inclusive of the bounding cysteine and phenylalanine, the CDR3 is 14 residues long. No DNA sequence is on record.